Included here is one TCR beta chain sequence, with context. Its target is not known. RNA transcripts served as the template for amplifying TCR beta CDR3 regions. An initial round of RT-PCR targeting the TCR CDR3 relied on the HTBI primer set. TCRdb re-called the multiplex PCR reads through MiXCR, storing one row per CDR3 protein. In the table there are about 640,000 distinct CDR3 sequences, over 40% of which are singletons. The data are from a study of T cells in Graves' hyperthyroidism and ophthalmopathy. V was pared by 5 bases and J by 7 bases, with 9 bases between. Germline values: CDR1 MNHNY, CDR2 SVGAGI (reference sequence). This CDR3 is 13 amino acids long. Patients were excluded because of uncontrolled infection, other autoimmune disease, pregnancy or lactation. Regarding the study as a whole: Peripheral blood also featured most of the thyroid clonotypes expanded above 0.001. The model predicted ophthalmopathy a median about 6.6 months before onset. Researchers report that a 13 V-J model separated ophthalmopathy from stable hyperthyroidism.

This chain connects TRBV6-6 to TRBJ1-6, with D unclear. The sequenced material came from peripheral blood or thyroid tissue (not recorded which). The source is an adult man with Graves' disease, either hyperthyroidism or ophthalmopathy (not recorded which). CDR3 sequence reads: CASSALDNSPLHF. CDR3 DNA sequence: TGTGCCAGCAGTGCCCTAGACAATTCACCCCTCCACTTT.